This T cell receptor (beta chain) derives from a study of cytomegalovirus exposure and HLA in healthy donors. This clone has just a few counts. At collection, donors were nominally healthy, but unrecorded immune exposures were probable. In the PCR, 60 Vbeta and 13 Jbeta primers were used. Sequencing used immunoSEQ multiplex PCR; TCRdb keeps in-frame clones, though not all of them. The profile shows under 150,000 clones, roughly 77% of them singletons. CDR3 size: 14 residues. Trimming cost V 0 bases and J 5 bases, with 8 bases left between them. Germline loops: CDR1 MNHEY, CDR2 SVGAGI. This clonotype originated in a man aged 25-45 years in good health and CMV-seronegative. The V call is TRBV6-5, the J call TRBJ2-1; D is possibly TRBD2 (6 bases). Sequenced: PBMCs. The CDR3 protein is CASSYSRLDNEQFF. Written as DNA, the CDR3 is TGTGCCAGCAGTTACTCGAGACTAGACAATGAGCAGTTCTTC.